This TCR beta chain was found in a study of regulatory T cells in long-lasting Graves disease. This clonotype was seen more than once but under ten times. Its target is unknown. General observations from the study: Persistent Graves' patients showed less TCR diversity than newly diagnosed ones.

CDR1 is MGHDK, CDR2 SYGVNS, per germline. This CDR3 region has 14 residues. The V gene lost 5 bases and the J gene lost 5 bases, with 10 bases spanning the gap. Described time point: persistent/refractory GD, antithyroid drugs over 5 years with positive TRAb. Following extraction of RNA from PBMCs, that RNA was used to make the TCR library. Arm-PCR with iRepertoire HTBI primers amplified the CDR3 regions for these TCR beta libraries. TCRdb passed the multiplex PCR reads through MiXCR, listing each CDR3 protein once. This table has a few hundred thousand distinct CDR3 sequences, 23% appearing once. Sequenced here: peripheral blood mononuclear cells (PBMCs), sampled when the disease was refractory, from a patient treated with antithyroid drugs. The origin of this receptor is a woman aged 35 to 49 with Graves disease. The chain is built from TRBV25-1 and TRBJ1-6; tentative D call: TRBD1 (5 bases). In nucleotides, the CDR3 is TGTGCCAGCAGTTCGGGGGGTGATAATTCACCCCTCCACTTT. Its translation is CASSSGGDNSPLHF. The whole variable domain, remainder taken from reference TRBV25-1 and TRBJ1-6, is EADIYQTPRYLVIGTGKKITLECSQTMGHDKMYWYQQDPGMELHLIHYSYGVNSTEKGDLSSESTVSRIRTEHFPLTLESARPSHTSQYLCASSSGGDNSPLHFGNGTRLTVT.